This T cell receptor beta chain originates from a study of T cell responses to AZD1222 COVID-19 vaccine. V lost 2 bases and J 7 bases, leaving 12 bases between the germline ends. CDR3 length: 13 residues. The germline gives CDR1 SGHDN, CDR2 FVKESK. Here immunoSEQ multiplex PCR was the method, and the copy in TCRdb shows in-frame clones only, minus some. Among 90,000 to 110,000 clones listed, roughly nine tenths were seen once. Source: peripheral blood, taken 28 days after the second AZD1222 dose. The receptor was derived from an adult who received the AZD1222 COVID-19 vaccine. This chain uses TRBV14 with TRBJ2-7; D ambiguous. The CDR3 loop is CASSQFVLGEQYF. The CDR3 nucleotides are TGTGCCAGCAGCCAATTTGTCTTGGGAGAGCAGTACTTC.